This TCR beta chain originates from a study of cytomegalovirus exposure and HLA in healthy donors. Study overall: From some 190 million T cells, an earlier analysis saw 90 million to 130 million unique TCR beta sequences.

CDR1 is MNHEY and CDR2 is SVGAGI in the germline V gene. V lost 2 bases and J lost 2, with 10 bases in between. There are 16 residues in the CDR3. Study-level results: In a later analysis, TCR association rates varied by HLA locus: DRB1 most, HLA-C fewest.

As concerns this clone: The antigen is undetermined.

60 Vbeta and 13 Jbeta primers were used in PCR. Assay: immunoSEQ multiplex PCR; the TCRdb copy retains only in-frame clones and omits some. The repertoire has some 150,000 clones, 65% to 90% of them found once; the top ten carry roughly a tenth. What was sequenced was PBMCs. V and J are TRBV6-5 and TRBJ1-6; D not resolved. This TCR came from a man aged 45-65 years in good health and CMV-seropositive. CDR3 sequence reads: CASSYGGNTYNSPLHF. The CDR3 DNA reads TGTGCCAGCAGTTACGGCGGGAATACCTATAATTCACCCCTCCACTTT.